A single sample gave rise to the 19 T cell receptor beta chains below, sequenced in a study of T cell responses to AZD1222 COVID-19 vaccine. Only in-frame clones appear in the TCRdb table, and some are missing; sequencing was by immunoSEQ multiplex PCR. The sample carries fewer than 120,000 clones, about 85% recorded once. Here the sequenced sample was peripheral blood, taken on day 0 of AZD1222 vaccination. These receptors were collected from an adult in good health.

The V and J genes are TRBV19 and TRBJ1-1, with D possibly TRBD1 on 5 matching bases. CDR1 is LNHDA, CDR2 SQIVND, per germline (reference sequence). V shed 7 bases and J shed 4 bases, with 16 bases lying between them. This CDR3 contains 14 residues. CDR3 sequence reads: CASNPRGPLTEAFF. The CDR3 DNA sequence: TGTGCCAGTAACCCGAGGGGACCCCTCACTGAAGCTTTCTTT.

This clone was seen more than once but under ten times. V is TRBV10-3 and J is TRBJ2-7, with 12 bases lining up with TRBD2. There are 15 residues in the CDR3. Per the germline V gene, CDR1 is ENHRY and CDR2 is SYGVKD. Trimming at V came to 4 bases and at J to 4 bases, leaving 5 bases not matched to a gene. The CDR3 region is CAISGASGRDYEQYF. CDR3 DNA: TGTGCCATCAGTGGGGCTAGCGGGAGGGATTACGAGCAGTACTTC.

The J gene is TRBJ2-7, the V gene TRBV2, with 9 bases that match TRBD1. J was trimmed by 6 bases and V by 3 bases; bases with no gene match: 9. Per the germline V gene, CDR1 is SNHLY and CDR2 is FYNNEI. The CDR3 totals 15 residues. The CDR3 loop reads CASSDAGTGRSEQYF. The CDR3, as DNA: TGTGCCAGCAGTGACGCCGGGACAGGGAGATCCGAGCAGTACTTC.

The chain uses TRBV11-2 and TRBJ1-5; 7 bases fit TRBD1. CDR3 length equals 15 residues. J was trimmed by 2 bases and V by 5 bases; bases with no gene match: 6. Germline V gene sequence: CDR1 SGHAT, CDR2 FQNNGV. CDR3 sequence reads: CASSETGRGNQPQHF. The CDR3 nucleotides are TGTGCCAGCAGCGAGACAGGGAGGGGCAATCAGCCCCAGCATTTT.

The CDR3 DNA is TGTGCCAGCAGCTTATCGGGGACTAGGAACAATGAGCAGTTCTTC. This sequence encodes CASSLSGTRNNEQFF. The chain employs TRBV11-3 and TRBJ2-1, with 8 bases aligning to TRBD2. Trimming took 2 bases from V and 5 from J; bases not matched to a gene: 5. The CDR3 is 15 residues long. CDR1 is SGHNT, CDR2 YENEEA, per germline. Drawing the rest from reference TRBV11-3 and TRBJ2-1, the complete variable domain is EAGVVQSPRYKIIEKKQPVAFWCNPISGHNTLYWYLQNLGQGPELLIRYENEEAVDDSQLPKDRFSAERLKGVDSTLKIQPAELGDSAVYLCASSLSGTRNNEQFFGPGTRLTVL.

The chain joins TRBV12-3 or TRBV12-4 to TRBJ1-1; D unclear. V was trimmed by 0 bases and J by 1 base, leaving 3 bases between them. This CDR3 is built from 13 residues. The CDR3 DNA reads as TGTGCCAGCAGTTTAGCGAAGAACACTGAAGCTTTCTTT. The encoded protein is CASSLAKNTEAFF.

This clone was detected only a few times. This chain uses TRBV7-6 with TRBJ1-6; a weak D match, TRBD1 (6 bases). This CDR3 comprises 15 residues. V was shortened by 5 bases and J by 1 base, with 9 bases between the two germline ends. Germline V CDR1 and CDR2: SGHVS, FNYEAQ. CDR3: CASSLGQSYNSPLHF. CDR3 DNA: TGTGCCAGCAGCCTTGGACAGTCCTATAATTCACCCCTCCACTTT.

This clone has just a few counts. This chain connects TRBV2 to TRBJ2-7; no definite D call. Per the germline V gene, CDR1 is SNHLY and CDR2 is FYNNEI. CDR3 size: 11 residues. Trimming took off 5 bases at V and 0 bases at J, with 2 bases between the two ends. The CDR3 DNA sequence: TGTGCCAGCAGTCCCTCCTACGAGCAGTACTTC. It is translated as CASSPSYEQYF. Together with reference TRBV2 and TRBJ2-7, the CDR3 gives the full variable domain: EPEVTQTPSHQVTQMGQEVILRCVPISNHLYFYWYRQILGQKVEFLVSFYNNEISEKSEIFDDQFSVERPDGSNFTLKIRSTKLEDSAMYFCASSPSYEQYFGPGTRLTVT.

This chain uses TRBV3-1 (or the pseudogene TRBV3-2) with TRBJ1-3; maybe TRBD1 (6 bases). CDR3 length equals 16 residues. The V end lost 4 bases, the J end lost 4 bases, and 17 bases lay between the germline ends. The germline V gene encodes CDR1 LGHDT and CDR2 YNNKEL (reference sequence). The CDR3 DNA sequence: TGTGCCAGCAGCCGCCGACAGGCCGGGGGAGGAAACACCATATATTTT. Translation gives CASSRRQAGGGNTIYF.

The rearrangement joins TRBV12-3 or TRBV12-4 to TRBJ1-5; D is undetermined. Trimming removed 5 bases from V and 6 bases from J, with 8 bases in between. The CDR3 runs 12 residues. CDR3 DNA sequence: TGTGCCAGCAGTCGGGGAGGTCAGCCCCAGCATTTT. Protein product: CASSRGGQPQHF.

This chain joins TRBV11-3 and TRBJ2-1, with 8 bases aligning to TRBD1. Trimming removed 5 bases from V and 2 bases from J; junction bases left unmatched: 5. The CDR3 spans 15 residues. Germline CDR1 and CDR2: SGHNT and YENEEA. The CDR3 DNA reads as TGTGCCAGCAGCCTGGGACAGGCCGCCTACAATGAGCAGTTCTTC. This gives the protein CASSLGQAAYNEQFF.

Only one count was recorded for this clone. CDR3: CATSLGAQAEAFF. CDR3 nucleotides: TGTGCCACTAGCTTGGGGGCCCAGGCTGAAGCTTTCTTT. The V and J genes are TRBV19 and TRBJ1-1; perhaps TRBD1 as D (6 bases). The CDR3 sequence is 13 residues long. Germline-derived CDR1 and CDR2 are LNHDA and SQIVND (reference sequence). Trimming stripped 10 bases from V and 6 bases from J, with 18 bases between.

The chain uses TRBV19 and TRBJ1-3; D ambiguous. The CDR3 sequence is 15 residues long. Germline-derived CDR1 and CDR2 are LNHDA and SQIVND (reference sequence). The V and J ends lost 7 bases and 4 bases respectively, with 17 bases between them. This CDR3 reads CASTHPGDRGNTIYF. CDR3 in DNA: TGTGCCAGTACCCATCCCGGGGATCGGGGAAACACCATATATTTT.

J is TRBJ2-7 and V is TRBV7-2, with D perhaps TRBD1 (6 bases). V was cut by 1 base and J by 3 bases, with 10 bases left in between. CDR1 is SGHTA and CDR2 is FQGNSA in the germline V gene. The CDR3 runs 14 residues. Here the CDR3 reads CASSLDGTNYEQYF. CDR3 nucleotides: TGTGCCAGCAGCTTAGACGGGACAAACTACGAGCAGTACTTC.

V usage is TRBV21-1 and J usage is TRBJ1-3; the listed D gene, TRBD1, was not tested against the DNA. TRBV21-1 is a pseudogene locus. This CDR3 comprises 14 residues. The CDR3 region has the DNA TGTGCCAGCAGCAACGCTGACACCGGAAACACCATATATTTT. Protein sequence: CASSNADTGNTIYF.

J is TRBJ2-5 and V is TRBV6-2 or TRBV6-3; 8 bases agree with TRBD2. The CDR3 consists of 15 residues. J gave up 5 bases and V 3 bases, and 8 bases lay outside the gene matches. CDR1 and CDR2 from the germline V gene are MNHEY and SVGEGT. Written as DNA, the CDR3 is TGTGCCAGCAGTTATCAGCCGGGACTAGGGGAGACCCAGTACTTC. Protein product: CASSYQPGLGETQYF.

The CDR3 region is CASSDERGNEKLFF. In DNA, the CDR3 is TGTGCCAGCAGTGATGAACGGGGGAATGAAAAACTGTTTTTT. V gene TRBV2 combines with J gene TRBJ1-4, with D possibly being TRBD1 (5 bases). Trimming left V 3 bases short and J 5 bases short, with 10 bases between. The CDR3 loop spans 14 amino acids. CDR1 is SNHLY, CDR2 FYNNEI, per germline.

V usage is TRBV4-2 and J usage is TRBJ1-1; D is unresolved. CDR3 size: 15 residues. Trimming took off 0 bases at V and 3 bases at J, with 11 bases between the two ends. The V gene's germline CDR1 is LGHNA and CDR2 YNFKEQ. The DNA of the CDR3 is TGTGCCAGCAGCCAAGATTTGGGTCGGTACACTGAAGCTTTCTTT. Protein product: CASSQDLGRYTEAFF.

The chain is built from TRBV21-1 and TRBJ1-6; the DNA was not used to check the table's D call, TRBD1. TRBV21-1 is deemed a pseudogene. The CDR3 is 14 residues long. DNA of the CDR3: TGTGCCAGCAGCAAAGGGACACGAAATTCACCCCTCCACTTT. Its translation: CASSKGTRNSPLHF.